The rows below give T cell receptor beta chains drawn from one sample of a study of blood T cell repertoires in COVID-19. Using immunoSEQ multiplex PCR, the repertoire was profiled, and TCRdb retains in-frame clones only, with some absent. The data contain roughly 100,000 clones, around 90% of them seen just once; the ten biggest clones take up around 3%. Specimen: peripheral blood. Receptors were obtained from a man aged 45 to 65 with active or convalescent COVID-19. Both conserved end residues are trimmed from each CDR3. The order of the fields is J gene, V gene, CDR3 protein.

TRBJ1-2 | TRBV11-3 | ASSPTGAEGYT
TRBJ2-1 | TRBV24-1 | ATSESAHGAEQF
TRBJ2-1 | TRBV27 | ASKDYTYNEQF
TRBJ2-1 | TRBV21-1 | ASSKAPGGSYNEQF
TRBJ1-5 | TRBV3-1/TRBV3-2 | ASSPSGGFYSNQPQH
TRBJ2-1 | TRBV7-2 | ASSLTGGTYNEQF
TRBJ1-4 | TRBV6-5 | ASSYGTGTSNEKLF
TRBJ2-1 | TRBV15 | ATSRDGGAQF
TRBJ1-5 | TRBV5-6 | ASSFGQGYNQPQH
TRBJ2-1 | TRBV18 | ASSPGGGSGSYNEQF
TRBJ1-5 | TRBV6-5 | ASSSDRVRNQPQH
TRBJ1-3 | TRBV7-2 | ASSRPGGTGSGNTIY
TRBJ2-3 | TRBV6-2/TRBV6-3 | ASSKRDGADTQY
TRBJ2-2 | TRBV13 | ASSLWDYNTGELF
TRBJ2-7 | TRBV18 | ASSKDRFYEQY
TRBJ2-3 | TRBV7-2 | ASSLDRERAMDTQY